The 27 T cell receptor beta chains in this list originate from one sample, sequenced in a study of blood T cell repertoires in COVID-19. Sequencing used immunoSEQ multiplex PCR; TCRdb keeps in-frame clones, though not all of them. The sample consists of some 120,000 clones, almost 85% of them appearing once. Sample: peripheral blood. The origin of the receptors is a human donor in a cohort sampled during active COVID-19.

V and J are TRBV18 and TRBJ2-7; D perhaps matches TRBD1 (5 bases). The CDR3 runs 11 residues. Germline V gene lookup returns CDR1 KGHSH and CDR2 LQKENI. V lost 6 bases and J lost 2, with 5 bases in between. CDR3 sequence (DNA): TGTGCCAGCTCGGACACCTACGAGCAGTACTTC. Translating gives CASSDTYEQYF.

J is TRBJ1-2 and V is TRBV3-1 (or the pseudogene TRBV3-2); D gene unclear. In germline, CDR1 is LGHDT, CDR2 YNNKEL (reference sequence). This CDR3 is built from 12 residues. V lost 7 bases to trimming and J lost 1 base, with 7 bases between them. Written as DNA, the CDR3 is TGTGCCAGCAACGGAGGTAACTATGGCTACACCTTC. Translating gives CASNGGNYGYTF.

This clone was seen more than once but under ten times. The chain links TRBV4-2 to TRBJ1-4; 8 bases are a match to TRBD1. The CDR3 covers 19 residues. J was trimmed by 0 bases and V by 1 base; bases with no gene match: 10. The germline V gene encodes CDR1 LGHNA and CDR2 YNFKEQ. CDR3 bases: TGTGCCAGCAGCCAAGGAAGGGGGACAGGTGGCGCAACTAATGAAAAACTGTTTTTT. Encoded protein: CASSQGRGTGGATNEKLFF.

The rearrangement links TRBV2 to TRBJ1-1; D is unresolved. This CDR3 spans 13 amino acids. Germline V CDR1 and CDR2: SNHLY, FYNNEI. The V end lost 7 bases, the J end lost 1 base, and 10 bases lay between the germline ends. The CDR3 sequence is CASNLGGNTEAFF. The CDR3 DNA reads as TGTGCCAGCAACCTGGGAGGGAACACTGAAGCTTTCTTT.

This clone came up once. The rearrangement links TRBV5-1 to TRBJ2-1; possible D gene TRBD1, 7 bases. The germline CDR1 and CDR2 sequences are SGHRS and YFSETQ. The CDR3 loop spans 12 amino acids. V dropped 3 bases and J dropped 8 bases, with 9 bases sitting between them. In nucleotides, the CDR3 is TGCGCCAGCAGCTCAGGGGGGTATGAGCAGTTCTTC. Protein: CASSSGGYEQFF.

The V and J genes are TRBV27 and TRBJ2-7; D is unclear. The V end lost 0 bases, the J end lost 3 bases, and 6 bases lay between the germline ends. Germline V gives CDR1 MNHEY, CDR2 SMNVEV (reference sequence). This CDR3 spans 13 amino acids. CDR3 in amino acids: CASSLSYGYEQYF. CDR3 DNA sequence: TGTGCCAGCAGTTTATCGTACGGCTACGAGCAGTACTTC.

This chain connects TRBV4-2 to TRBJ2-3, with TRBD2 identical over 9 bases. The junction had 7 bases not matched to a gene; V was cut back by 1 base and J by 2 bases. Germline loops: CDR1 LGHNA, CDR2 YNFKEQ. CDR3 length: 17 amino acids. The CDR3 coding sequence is TGTGCCAGCAGCCAAGCGGCAGCGGGGGGAATCACAGATACGCAGTATTTT. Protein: CASSQAAAGGITDTQYF.

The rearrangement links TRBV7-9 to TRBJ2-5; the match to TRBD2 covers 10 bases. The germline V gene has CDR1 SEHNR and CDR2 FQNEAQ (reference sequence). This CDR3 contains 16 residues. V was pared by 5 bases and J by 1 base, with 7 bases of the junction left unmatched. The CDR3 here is CASSREIAGGQETQYF. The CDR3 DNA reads TGTGCCAGCAGCCGGGAGATAGCGGGGGGCCAAGAGACCCAGTACTTC.

This chain's CDR3 is CASSSGLQGARGEQYF. CDR3 DNA sequence: TGTGCCAGCAGTTCGGGGCTACAGGGGGCGCGTGGCGAGCAGTACTTC. This sequence joins TRBV5-4 and TRBJ2-7; TRBD1 aligns across 9 bases. This CDR3 contains 16 residues. V dropped 5 bases and J dropped 6; count of bases not matched to a gene: 15. Germline V gene data show CDR1 as SGHNT and CDR2 as YYREEE (reference sequence).

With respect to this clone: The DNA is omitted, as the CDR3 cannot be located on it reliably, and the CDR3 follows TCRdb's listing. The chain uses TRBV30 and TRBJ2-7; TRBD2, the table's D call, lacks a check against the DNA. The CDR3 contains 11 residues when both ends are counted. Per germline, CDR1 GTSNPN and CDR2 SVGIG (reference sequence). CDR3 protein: CAWSVAGGSYF.

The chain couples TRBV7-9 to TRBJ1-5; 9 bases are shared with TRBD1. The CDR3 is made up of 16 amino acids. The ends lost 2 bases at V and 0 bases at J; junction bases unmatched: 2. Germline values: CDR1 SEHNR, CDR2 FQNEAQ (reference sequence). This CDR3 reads CASSLWTGVSNQPQHF. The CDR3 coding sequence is TGTGCCAGCAGCTTATGGACAGGGGTTAGCAATCAGCCCCAGCATTTT.

The CDR3 region has the DNA TGTGCCACCAGCAGAGACAGGGGGCTGAATGAAGCTTTCTTT. Translating gives CATSRDRGLNEAFF. The gene calls are TRBV15 and TRBJ1-1; 8 nucleotides agree with TRBD1. Germline V lookup: CDR1 LNHNV, CDR2 YYDKDF (reference sequence). CDR3 size: 14 residues. Losses at the gene ends were 0 bases for V and 7 bases for J; bases not matched to a gene: 4.

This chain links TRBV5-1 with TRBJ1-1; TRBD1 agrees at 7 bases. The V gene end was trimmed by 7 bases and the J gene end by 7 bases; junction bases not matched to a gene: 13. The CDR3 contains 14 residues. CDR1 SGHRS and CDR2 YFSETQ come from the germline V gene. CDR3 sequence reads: CASGPRRGLSEAFF. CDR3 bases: TGCGCCAGCGGCCCTCGGAGGGGGCTTAGTGAAGCTTTCTTT.

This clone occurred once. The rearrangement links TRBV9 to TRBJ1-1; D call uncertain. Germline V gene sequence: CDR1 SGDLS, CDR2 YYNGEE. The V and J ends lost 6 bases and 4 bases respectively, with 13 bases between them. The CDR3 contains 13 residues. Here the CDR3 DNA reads TGTGCCAGCAACCGCGGGGTTTCCACTGAAGCTTTCTTT. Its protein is CASNRGVSTEAFF.

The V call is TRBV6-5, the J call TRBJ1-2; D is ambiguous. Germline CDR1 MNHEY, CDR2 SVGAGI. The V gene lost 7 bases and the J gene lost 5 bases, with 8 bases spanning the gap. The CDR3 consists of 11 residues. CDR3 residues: CASTGLYGYTF. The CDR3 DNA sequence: TGTGCCAGCACTGGGCTATATGGCTACACCTTC.

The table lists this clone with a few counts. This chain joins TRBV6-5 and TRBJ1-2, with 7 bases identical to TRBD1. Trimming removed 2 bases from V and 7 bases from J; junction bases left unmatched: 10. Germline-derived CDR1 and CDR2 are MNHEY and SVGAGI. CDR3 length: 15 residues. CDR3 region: CASSYATGTIGGYTF. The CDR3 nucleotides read TGTGCCAGCAGTTACGCGACAGGGACGATCGGTGGCTACACCTTC.

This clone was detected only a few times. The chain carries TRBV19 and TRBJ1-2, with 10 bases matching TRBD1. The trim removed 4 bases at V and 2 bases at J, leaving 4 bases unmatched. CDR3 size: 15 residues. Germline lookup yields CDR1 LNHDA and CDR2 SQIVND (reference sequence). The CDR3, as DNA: TGTGCCAGTAGTAGGGGACAGGGGCTGAACTATGGCTACACCTTC. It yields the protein CASSRGQGLNYGYTF.

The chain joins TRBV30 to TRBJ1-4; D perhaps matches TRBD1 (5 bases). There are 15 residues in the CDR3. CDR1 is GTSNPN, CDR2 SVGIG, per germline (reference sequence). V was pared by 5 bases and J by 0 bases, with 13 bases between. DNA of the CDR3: TGTGCCTGGTGGGGGGGAAAAGCAACTAATGAAAAACTGTTTTTT. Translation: CAWWGGKATNEKLFF.

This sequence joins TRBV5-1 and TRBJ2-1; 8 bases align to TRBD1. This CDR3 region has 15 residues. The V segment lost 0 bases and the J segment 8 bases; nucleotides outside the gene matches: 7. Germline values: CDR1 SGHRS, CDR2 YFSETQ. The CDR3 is CASSLAGQVIYEQFF. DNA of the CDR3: TGCGCCAGCAGCTTGGCGGGACAGGTAATTTATGAGCAGTTCTTC.

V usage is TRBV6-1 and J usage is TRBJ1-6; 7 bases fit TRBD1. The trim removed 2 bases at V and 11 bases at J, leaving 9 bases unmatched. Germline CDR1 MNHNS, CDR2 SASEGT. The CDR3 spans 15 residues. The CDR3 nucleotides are TGTGCCAGCAGTGAATTCGAGGGGGCGCCGACACCCCTCCACTTT. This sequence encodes CASSEFEGAPTPLHF.

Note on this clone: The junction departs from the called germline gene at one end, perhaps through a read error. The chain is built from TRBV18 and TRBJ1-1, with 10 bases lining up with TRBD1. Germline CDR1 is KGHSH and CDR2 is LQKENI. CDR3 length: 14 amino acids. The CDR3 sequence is CVSSMGQGLTEAFF. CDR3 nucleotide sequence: TGTGTCAGCTCGATGGGACAGGGGCTCACTGAAGCTTTCTTT. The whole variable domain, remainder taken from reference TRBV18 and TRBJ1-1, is NAGVMQNPRHLVRRRGQEARLRCSPMKGHSHVYWYRQLPEEGLKFMVYLQKENIIDESGMPKERFSAEFPKEGPSILRIQQVVRGDSAAYFCVSSMGQGLTEAFFGQGTRLTVV.

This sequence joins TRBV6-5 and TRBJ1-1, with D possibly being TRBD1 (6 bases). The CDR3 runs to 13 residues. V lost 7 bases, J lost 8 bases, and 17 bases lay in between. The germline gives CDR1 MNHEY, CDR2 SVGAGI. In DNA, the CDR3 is TGTGCCAGCACGGGGGGCGGAGGAAGAGAAGCTTTCTTT. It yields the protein CASTGGGGREAFF.

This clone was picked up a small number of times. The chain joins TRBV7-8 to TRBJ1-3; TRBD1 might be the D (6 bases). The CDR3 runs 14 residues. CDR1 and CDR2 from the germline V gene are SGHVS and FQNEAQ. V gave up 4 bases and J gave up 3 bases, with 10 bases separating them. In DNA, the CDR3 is TGTGCCAGCAGCTCAGGGGTAAATGGAAACACCATATATTTT. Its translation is CASSSGVNGNTIYF.

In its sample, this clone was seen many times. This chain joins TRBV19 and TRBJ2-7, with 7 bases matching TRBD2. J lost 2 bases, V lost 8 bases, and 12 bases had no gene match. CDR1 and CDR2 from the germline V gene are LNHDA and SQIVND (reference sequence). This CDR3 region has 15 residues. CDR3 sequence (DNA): TGTGCCAGTTCTTCGACCGGGACTACCACCTACGAGCAGTACTTC. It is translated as CASSSTGTTTYEQYF.

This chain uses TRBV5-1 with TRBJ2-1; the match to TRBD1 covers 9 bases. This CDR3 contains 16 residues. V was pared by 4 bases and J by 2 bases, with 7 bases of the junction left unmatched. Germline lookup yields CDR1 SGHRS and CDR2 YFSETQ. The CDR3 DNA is TGCGCCAGCAGCCCACGGACAGGGGAACCCTACAATGAGCAGTTCTTC. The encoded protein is CASSPRTGEPYNEQFF.

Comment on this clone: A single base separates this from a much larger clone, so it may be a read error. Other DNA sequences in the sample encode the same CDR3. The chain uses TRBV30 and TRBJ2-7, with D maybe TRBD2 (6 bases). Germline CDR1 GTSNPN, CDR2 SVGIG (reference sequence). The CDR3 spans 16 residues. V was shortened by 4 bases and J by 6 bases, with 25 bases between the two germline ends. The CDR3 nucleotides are TGTGCCTGGAAGCGGGCTCGGCTAACTCCTACTCTCGAGCAGTACTTC. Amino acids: CAWKRARLTPTLEQYF. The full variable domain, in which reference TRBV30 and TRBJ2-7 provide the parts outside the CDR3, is SQTIHQWPATLVQPVGSPLSLECTVEGTSNPNLYWYRQAAGRGLQLLFYSVGIGQISSEVPQNLSASRPQDRQFILSSKKLLLSDSGFYLCAWKRARLTPTLEQYFGPGTRLTVT.

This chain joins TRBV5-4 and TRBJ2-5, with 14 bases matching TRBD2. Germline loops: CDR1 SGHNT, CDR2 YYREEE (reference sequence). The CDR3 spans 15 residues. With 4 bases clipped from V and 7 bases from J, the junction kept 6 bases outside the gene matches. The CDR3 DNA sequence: TGTGCCAGCAGCGCCGGGACTAGCGGGGGTTGGACCCAGTACTTC. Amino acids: CASSAGTSGGWTQYF. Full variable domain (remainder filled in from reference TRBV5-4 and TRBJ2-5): ETGVTQSPTHLIKTRGQQVTLRCSSQSGHNTVSWYQQALGQGPQFIFQYYREEENGRGNFPPRFSGLQFPNYSSELNVNALELDDSALYLCASSAGTSGGWTQYFGPGTRLLVL.